This T cell receptor beta chain stems from a study of shared clonotypes between healthy human individuals (dated by TCRdb to the early 2020s). Background for the entire study: A couple of women and three men aged 18 to 49 years were included in the cohort. Libraries were prepared and TCR repertoires were sequenced by different laboratories using diverse techniques, in order to increase sequencing depth and limit assay-specific biases. For each donor, three plates each were used for CD4 naive and CD4 memory, two plates were used for CD8 naive, and one plate was used for CD8 memory. Leukapheresis yielded between about 0.8 and 8.9 billion PBMCs per donor. Blood TCR repertoires of five healthy adults were deeply sequenced to estimate repertoire size and the extent of clonotype sharing between individuals. Points the paper makes about the study in general: Clonotypes shared by all four sorted-subset donors showed higher generation probabilities than non-shared clonotypes. Sampling was limited to blood, and TCR repertoires in tissue likely differ from TCR repertoires in blood. Incomplete sequencing was indicated by rarefaction of sorted-subset datasets, despite the large sequencing depth. Because the study included a small number of donors, the genetic and exposure-history diversity represented was limited. Sharing across four donors was observed for approximately 5% of naive CD4, over 3% of naive CD8, 2% to 2.5% of memory CD4, and over 0.3% of memory CD8 clonotypes. Pairwise subsampling indicated that sequencing depth was expected to affect the degree of clonotype sharing among donors. Naive subsets generally had larger estimated clonotype richness than memory subsets did.

V is pared back by 3 bases and J by 1 base, with 3 bases lying between the germline termini. CDR1 and CDR2 are drawn from the germline V gene: SGHAT, FQNNGV. CDR3 length: 12 amino acids, cysteine to phenylalanine. Only the CDR3 DNA stays, 36 bases, in frame from base 1. CD8 naive samples were obtained by positive selection for CCR7 among CD45RO-negative cells, yielding a CD45RA+CCR7+ population from which TemRA cells were excluded. Healthy HIV-negative adults with no recently reported acute infections or vaccinations were included as donors. Every donor was a Caucasian adult residing in Nashville, Tennessee, USA. Blood was collected by leukapheresis, and PBMCs were isolated by Ficoll-Histopaque density gradient centrifugation and then cryopreserved in liquid nitrogen vapor phase. Analytical flow cytometry was used to check the purity and quantity of every magnetically sorted T cell population. Each sorted fraction had its genomic DNA isolated and then quantified by UV absorbance on a Nanodrop 2000c.

For this clone: The clone's antigen remains unknown. Base qualities are not provided; no much larger clone lies one nucleotide away.

TCR CDR3 regions were amplified from genomic DNA by multiplex PCR using the deep immunoSEQ assay. Extracted genomic DNA from each cell subset was spread evenly across all wells of several immunoSEQ 96-well plates, with each plate serving as a replicate. For sorted subsets, each replicate PCR was loaded with 200 to 250 ng genomic DNA, equivalent to 30,000 to 35,000 T cell genomes. Purified libraries were measured with a Qubit 3.0 fluorometer, size-checked on a Bioanalyzer 2100, and measured again with the KAPA Library Quantification kit. A separate single-read 150-cycle Illumina NextSeq 550 flow cell was used to sequence each immunoSEQ 96-well plate. Per the authors' processing: Because only junctional sequences without quality scores were contained in the immunoSEQ output, filtering matching that applied to full-length reads could not be performed. Sequences were annotated with PyIR, a Python wrapper for IgBLAST v1.9, using IMGT germline references to assign V/J genes and CDR3. Reads with weak V/J assignments (E-value above 1e-6), missing CDR3, stop codons, out-of-frame junctions, or ambiguous translated residues were removed. V3J clonotypes were defined by identical inferred V gene, J gene, and CDR3 amino acid sequence. The percentage overlap between two repertoires was calculated by dividing the number of shared unique clonotypes by the size of the smaller repertoire. Three approaches were used to assess repertoire richness: RTK rarefaction, the Chao1 estimator, and Recon v2.1 estimates of unobserved clonotypes. Generation probabilities were computed with OLGA for all TCRbeta clonotypes obtained by the gDNA method from several donors. Sourced from immuneACCESS, this table was stored by TCRdb with only in-frame sequences that have V and J called. A share of the clones is absent; for the studies checked, an unresolved V gene accounts for under half, and the remainder has no known explanation. V, J and clone size derive from that table, while D and trimming were established from the DNA sequence. Within this sample are hundreds of thousands of clones, with approximately 95% of them counted one time only. Over 0.09% of the sample lies in the top ten.

The sample consisted of naive CD8+ T cells sorted from blood. The cell subset or site label here, explained by the study, means: CD45RA+CCR7+. The chain links TRBV11-2 with TRBJ1-1, with the D segment identity uncertain. This clonotype was obtained from a woman aged 30 to 39 in good health. The DNA is as follows: TGTGCCAGCAGCTTTGGGAACACTGAAGCTTTCTTT. This sequence encodes CASSFGNTEAFF. The variable domain in full, with residues beyond the CDR3 obtained from the reference TRBV11-2 and TRBJ1-1 genes, is EAGVAQSPRYKIIEKRQSVAFWCNPISGHATLYWYQQILGQGPKLLIQFQNNGVVDDSQLPKDRFSAERLKGVDSTLKIQPAKLEDSAVYLCASSFGNTEAFFGQGTRLTVV.